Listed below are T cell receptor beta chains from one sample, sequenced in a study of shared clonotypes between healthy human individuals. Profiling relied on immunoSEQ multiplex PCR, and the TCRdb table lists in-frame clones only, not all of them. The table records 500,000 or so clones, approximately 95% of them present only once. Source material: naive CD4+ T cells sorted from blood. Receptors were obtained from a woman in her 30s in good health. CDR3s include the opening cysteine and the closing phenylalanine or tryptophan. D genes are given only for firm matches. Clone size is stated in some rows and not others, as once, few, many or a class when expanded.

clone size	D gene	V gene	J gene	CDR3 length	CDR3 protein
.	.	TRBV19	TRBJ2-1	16	CASTAGLVLVGNEQFF
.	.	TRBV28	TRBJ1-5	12	CASSFPGQPQHF
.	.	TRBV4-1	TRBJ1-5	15	CASSHTGTRNQPQHF
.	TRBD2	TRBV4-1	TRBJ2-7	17	CASSSLLTSGTSYEQYF
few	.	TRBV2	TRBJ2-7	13	CASKIGQGVEQYF
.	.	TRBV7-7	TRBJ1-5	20	CASSLKPSLGGNYSNQPQHF
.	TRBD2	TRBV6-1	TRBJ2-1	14	CASSTTSAHNEQFF
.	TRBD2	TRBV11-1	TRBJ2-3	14	CASSLGLGDYTQYF
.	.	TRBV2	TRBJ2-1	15	CASTTWGTRYNEQFF
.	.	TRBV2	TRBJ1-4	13	CASIRDINEKLFF
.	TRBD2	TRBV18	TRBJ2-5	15	CASSPTSGSQETQYF
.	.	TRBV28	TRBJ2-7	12	CASSLFTMEQYF
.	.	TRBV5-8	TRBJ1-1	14	CASSLEKGGTEAFF
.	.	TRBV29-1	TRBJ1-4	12	CSARTAAEKLFF
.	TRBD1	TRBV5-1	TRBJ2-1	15	CASSSPGTGGSEQFF
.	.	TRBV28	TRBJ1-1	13	CATEGTRRTEAFF
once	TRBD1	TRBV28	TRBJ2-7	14	CASSSTGEVNEQYF
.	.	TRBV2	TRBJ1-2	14	CASSALRDSQGYTF
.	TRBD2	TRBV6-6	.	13	CASSTSVSYEQYF
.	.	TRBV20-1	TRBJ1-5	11	CSATRGKPQHF
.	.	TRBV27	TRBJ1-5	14	CASSQQGSNQPQHF
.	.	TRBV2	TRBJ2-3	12	CASNKYTDTQYF
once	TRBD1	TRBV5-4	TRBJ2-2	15	CASSVGTGGPGELFF
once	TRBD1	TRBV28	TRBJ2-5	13	CASTTGGAETQYF
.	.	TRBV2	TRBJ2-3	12	CASKGTPRRQYF
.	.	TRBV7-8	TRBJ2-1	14	CASSLEISYNEQFF
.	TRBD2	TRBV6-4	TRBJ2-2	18	CASSDSGLAGVLAGELFF
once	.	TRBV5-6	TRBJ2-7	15	CASSLAMGFEYEQYF
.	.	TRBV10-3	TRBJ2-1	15	CAISEGTGGYNEQFF
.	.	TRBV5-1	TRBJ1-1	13	CASSPWVGSEAFF
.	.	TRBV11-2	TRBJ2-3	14	CASSPRLRVDTQYF
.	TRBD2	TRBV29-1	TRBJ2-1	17	CSVEAWTSGRVANEQFF
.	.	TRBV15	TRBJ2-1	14	CATSRSGTHTEQFF
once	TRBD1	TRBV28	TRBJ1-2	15	CASSRPGQGGRGYTF
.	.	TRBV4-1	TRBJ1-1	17	CASSQDRYQRGNTEAFF
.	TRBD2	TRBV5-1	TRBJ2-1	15	CASSWGRVGRADPVF
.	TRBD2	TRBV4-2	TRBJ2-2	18	CASSQGTSGSLNTGELFF
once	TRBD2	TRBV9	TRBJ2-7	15	CASSVGVAGTYEQYF
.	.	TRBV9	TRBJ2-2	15	CASSVRAYNTGELFF
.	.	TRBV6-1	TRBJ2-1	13	CASKVRNYNEQFF
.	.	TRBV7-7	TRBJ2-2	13	CASSPRPTGELFF
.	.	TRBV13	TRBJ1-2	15	CASSTLKQENYGYTF